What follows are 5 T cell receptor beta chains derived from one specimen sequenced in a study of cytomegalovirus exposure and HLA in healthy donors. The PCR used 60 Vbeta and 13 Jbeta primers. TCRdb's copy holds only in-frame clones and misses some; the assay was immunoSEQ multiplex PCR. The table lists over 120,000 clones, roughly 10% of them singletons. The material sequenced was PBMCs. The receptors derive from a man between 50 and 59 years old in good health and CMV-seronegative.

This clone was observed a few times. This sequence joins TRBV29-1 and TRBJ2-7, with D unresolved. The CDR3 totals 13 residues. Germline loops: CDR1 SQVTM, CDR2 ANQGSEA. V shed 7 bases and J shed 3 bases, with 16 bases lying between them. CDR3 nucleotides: TGCAGCGCCCAGGTGCTGGGCATCTACGAGCAGTACTTC. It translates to CSAQVLGIYEQYF.

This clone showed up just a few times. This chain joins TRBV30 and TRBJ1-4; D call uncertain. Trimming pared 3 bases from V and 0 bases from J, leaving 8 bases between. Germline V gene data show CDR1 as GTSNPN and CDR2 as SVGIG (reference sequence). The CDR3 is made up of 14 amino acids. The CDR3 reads CAWSRIATNEKLFF. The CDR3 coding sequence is TGTGCCTGGAGCAGGATTGCAACTAATGAAAAACTGTTTTTT.

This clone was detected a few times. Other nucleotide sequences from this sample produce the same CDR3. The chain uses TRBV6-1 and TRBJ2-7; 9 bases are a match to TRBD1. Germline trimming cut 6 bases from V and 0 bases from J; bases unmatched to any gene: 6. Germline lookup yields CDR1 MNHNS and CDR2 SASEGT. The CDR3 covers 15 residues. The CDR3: CASSGGQGSSYEQYF. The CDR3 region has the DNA TGTGCCAGCAGCGGCGGACAGGGGAGCTCCTACGAGCAGTACTTC.

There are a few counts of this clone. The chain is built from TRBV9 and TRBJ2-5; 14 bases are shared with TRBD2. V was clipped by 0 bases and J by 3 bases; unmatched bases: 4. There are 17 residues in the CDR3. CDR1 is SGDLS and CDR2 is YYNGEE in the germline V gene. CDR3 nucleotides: TGTGCCAGCAGCGTAGCTGGGGGACTAGCGGGGGAAGAGACCCAGTACTTC. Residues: CASSVAGGLAGEETQYF.

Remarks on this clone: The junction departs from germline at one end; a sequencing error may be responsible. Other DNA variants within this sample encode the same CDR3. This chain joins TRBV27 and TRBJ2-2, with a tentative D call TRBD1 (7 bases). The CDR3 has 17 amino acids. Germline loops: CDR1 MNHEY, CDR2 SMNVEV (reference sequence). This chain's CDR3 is CASSWGRGAIGTGELFF. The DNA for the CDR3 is TGTGCCAGCAGTTGGGGCAGGGGGGCGATTGGCACCGGAGAGCTGTTTTTT.